Listed below are T cell receptor beta chains from one sample, sequenced in a study of siplizumab effects on memory and regulatory T cells. Data came from immunoSEQ multiplex PCR; TCRdb stores just in-frame clones and leaves some out. The table shows about 120,000 clones, with just under 95% occurring only once. Sample: CD4+ T cells sorted from blood. These receptor sequences come from a human donor in good health. CDR3s include the opening cysteine and the closing phenylalanine or tryptophan. D genes are given only for firm matches. Clone size is not always given. Where it is, it says once, few, many or a class for expanded clones.

TRBJ2-3	-	TRBV2	11	-	CASSDIDTQYF	TGTGCCAGCAGTGACATAGATACGCAGTATTTT
TRBJ1-2	-	TRBV5-6	16	-	CASSLTAQGTNYGYTF	TGTGCCAGCAGCTTGACTGCACAGGGAACTAACTATGGCTACACCTTC
TRBJ2-7	-	TRBV27	13	TRBD2	CASSSGGAREQYF	TGTGCCAGCTCGAGCGGGGGGGCGCGCGAGCAGTACTTC
TRBJ1-3	-	TRBV2	14	TRBD1	CASRTGLSGNTIYF	TGTGCCAGCAGGACAGGGCTTTCTGGAAACACCATATATTTT
TRBJ2-3	-	TRBV5-8	16	TRBD2	CASTRRAGGVTDTQYF	TGTGCCAGCACTCGCCGGGCGGGGGGGGTAACAGATACGCAGTATTTT
TRBJ2-6	-	TRBV7-8	16	-	CASSLVVASGANVLTF	TGTGCCAGCAGCTTAGTAGTGGCCTCTGGGGCCAACGTCCTGACTTTC
TRBJ1-1	-	TRBV7-9	15	TRBD1	CASSFGTGVNTEAFF	TGTGCCAGCAGCTTCGGGACAGGCGTGAACACTGAAGCTTTCTTT
TRBJ1-1	-	TRBV5-1	15	TRBD1	CASSNRIQGADEAFF	TGCGCCAGCAGCAACCGAATTCAGGGGGCGGATGAAGCTTTCTTT
TRBJ2-3	-	TRBV6-5	15	-	CASSRKGSGTDTQYF	TGTGCCAGCAGCCGAAAGGGCAGCGGCACAGATACGCAGTATTTT
TRBJ1-1	-	TRBV18	14	-	CASSHPSGNTEAFF	TGTGCCAGCTCACACCCCAGCGGGAACACTGAAGCTTTCTTT
TRBJ1-1	-	TRBV10-2	15	-	CASSVYRDGGTEAFF	TGCGCCAGCAGTGTTTACAGGGACGGAGGCACTGAAGCTTTCTTT
TRBJ2-5	-	TRBV20-1	10	-	CSAASETQYF	TGCAGTGCGGCTTCGGAGACCCAGTACTTC
TRBJ2-5	-	TRBV28	14	TRBD2	CASRVAGGPETQYF	TGTGCCAGCAGGGTAGCGGGGGGGCCCGAGACCCAGTACTTC
TRBJ2-3	-	TRBV29-1	13	-	CSVVGGNTDTQYF	TGCAGCGTTGTGGGCGGAAACACAGATACGCAGTATTTT
TRBJ1-5	once	TRBV19	16	TRBD1	CASSIRVQGANQPQHF	TGTGCCAGTAGTATAAGGGTACAGGGGGCTAACCAGCCCCAGCATTTT
TRBJ2-3	-	TRBV9	15	TRBD2	CASSVDGRGTDTQYF	TGTGCCAGCAGCGTAGACGGGAGGGGCACAGATACGCAGTATTTT
TRBJ1-5	-	TRBV6-6	14	-	CASSYSGDNQPQHF	TGTGCCAGCAGTTACTCCGGTGACAATCAGCCCCAGCATTTT
TRBJ2-6	once	TRBV7-8	19	-	CASSLVGRQSSSGANVLTF	TGTGCCAGCAGCTTAGTAGGCCGACAGTCGAGCTCTGGGGCCAACGTCCTGACTTTC
TRBJ2-7	once	TRBV2	15	-	CASSETPTLHYEQYF	TGTGCCAGCAGTGAAACACCTACACTCCACTACGAGCAGTACTTC
TRBJ1-1	-	TRBV5-6	14	TRBD1	CASSFGQGNTEAFF	TGTGCCAGCAGCTTTGGACAGGGGAACACTGAAGCTTTCTTT
TRBJ1-2	-	TRBV19	13	-	CASSMGASYGYTF	TGTGCCAGTAGTATGGGGGCCAGCTATGGCTACACCTTC
TRBJ2-1	-	TRBV29-1	13	-	CSVLGESLDEQFF	TGCAGCGTGCTAGGGGAGTCTCTAGATGAGCAGTTCTTC
TRBJ1-1	few	TRBV2	13	-	CASSEARHTEAFF	TGTGCCAGCAGTGAAGCAAGGCACACTGAAGCTTTCTTT
TRBJ1-2	-	TRBV6-5	15	-	CASSTPSGGARGYTF	TGTGCCAGCAGTACCCCGTCGGGGGGCGCGAGGGGCTACACCTTC
TRBJ1-1	-	TRBV28	15	-	CASSLMDTVNTEAFF	TGTGCCAGCAGTTTAATGGACACCGTGAACACTGAAGCTTTCTTT
TRBJ2-5	once	TRBV7-3	13	-	CASSFTRKETQYF	TGTGCCAGCAGCTTCACTAGAAAAGAGACCCAGTACTTC